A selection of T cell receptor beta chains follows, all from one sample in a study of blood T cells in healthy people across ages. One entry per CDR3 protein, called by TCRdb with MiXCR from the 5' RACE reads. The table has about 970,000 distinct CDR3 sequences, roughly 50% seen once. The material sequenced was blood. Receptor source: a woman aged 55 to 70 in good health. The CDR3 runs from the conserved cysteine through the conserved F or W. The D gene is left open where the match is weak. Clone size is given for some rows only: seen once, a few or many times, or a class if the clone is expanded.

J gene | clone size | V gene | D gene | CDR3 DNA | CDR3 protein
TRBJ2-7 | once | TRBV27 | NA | TGTGCCAGCAGTCCGCTGGACCTGAGCTCCTACGAGCAGTACTTC | CASSPLDLSSYEQYF
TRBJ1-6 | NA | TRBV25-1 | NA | TGTGCCAGCAGGGCCAGACAGAATAGCTCCTATAATTCACCCCTCCACTTT | CASRARQNSSYNSPLHF
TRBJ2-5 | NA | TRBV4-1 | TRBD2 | TGCGCCAGCAGCCCCCGCACCACTAGCGGGGGGTACCAAGAGACCCAGTACTTC | CASSPRTTSGGYQETQYF
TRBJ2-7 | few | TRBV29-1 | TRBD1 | TGCAGCGTTGAATGGGCGACAGGGATAGGCTACGAGCAGTACTTC | CSVEWATGIGYEQYF
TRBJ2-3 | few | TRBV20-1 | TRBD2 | TGCAGTGCTCAACGGGGGGGCCGCACAGATACGCAGTATTTT | CSAQRGGRTDTQYF
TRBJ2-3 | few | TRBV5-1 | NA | TGCGCCAGCAGCTTTGGGGATTCCACAGATACGCAGTATTTT | CASSFGDSTDTQYF
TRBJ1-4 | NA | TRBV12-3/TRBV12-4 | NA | TGTGCCAGCAGCCCGGGACCGGAAAATGAAAAACTGTTTTTT | CASSPGPENEKLFF
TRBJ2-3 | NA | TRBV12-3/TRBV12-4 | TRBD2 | TGTGCCAGCAGAGGTAGCGGGAGGGCTTACACAGATACGCAGTATTTT | CASRGSGRAYTDTQYF
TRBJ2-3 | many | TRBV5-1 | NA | TGCGCCAGCAGCACAGGGGGGGTACGAGATACGCAGTATTTT | CASSTGGVRDTQYF
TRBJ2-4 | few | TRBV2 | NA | TGTGCCAGCAGTGTATCGGGTTCCGGGTTTCAGTACTTC | CASSVSGSGFQYF
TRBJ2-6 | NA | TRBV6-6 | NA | TGTGCCAGCACCCTGAACAGTGCTGGGGCCAACGTCCTGACTTTC | CASTLNSAGANVLTF
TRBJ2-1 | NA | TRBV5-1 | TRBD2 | TGCGCCAGCATGCTAGCGGGAGTTCCCGAGCAGTTCTTC | CASMLAGVPEQFF
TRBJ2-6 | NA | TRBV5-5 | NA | TGTGCCAGCAGCAATGTCGGTTCTGGGGCCAACGTCCTGACTTTC | CASSNVGSGANVLTF
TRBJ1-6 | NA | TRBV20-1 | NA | TGCAGTGCTATTAGGGGCGTTTCACCCCTCCACTTT | CSAIRGVSPLHF
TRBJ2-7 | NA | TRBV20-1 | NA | TGCAGTGCCATGAGGGTGGGAATATCCGAGCAGTACTTC | CSAMRVGISEQYF
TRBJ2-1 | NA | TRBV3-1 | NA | TGTGCCAGCAGCCAAGCTGCCGCGGGGACCTACAATGAGCAGTTCTTC | CASSQAAAGTYNEQFF
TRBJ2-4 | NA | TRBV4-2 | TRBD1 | TGTGCCAGCAGCCAAGACGAGGGGGACAGAAACATTCAGTACTTC | CASSQDEGDRNIQYF
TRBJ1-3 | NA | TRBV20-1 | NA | TGCAGTGCTAGAGGACAGGTCCCCTCTGGAAACACCATATATTTT | CSARGQVPSGNTIYF